This T cell receptor beta chain was identified during a study of identical twins. Broader study findings: The more abundant beta clonotypes in cord blood had fewer insertions, and memory repertoires did not show this.

Template switching, a step in the protocol, added a universal primer site, and cDNA carried unique molecular identifiers. Each CDR3 protein gets one entry after TCRdb re-called the 5' RACE reads with MiXCR. The sample holds 200,000 to 250,000 distinct CDR3 sequences, approximately 7.9% seen once. CDR3 size: 15 residues. In germline, CDR1 is SGHVS, CDR2 FNYEAQ. V trimming: 6 bases; J trimming: 5 bases; junction bases outside the gene matches: 7. To note about this clonotype: What it binds is unknown.

These data were also filed under a second study, of yellow fever vaccine responses in identical twins. That source notes: Each twin's T cell response to the vaccine was reported to look partly convergent and partly personalized.

Input material: CD8+ T cells sorted from blood. This chain joins TRBV7-6 and TRBJ2-1; 10 nucleotides align to TRBD2. The sequence was obtained from a young woman in good health. CDR3 sequence: CASSSSGGEHNEQFF. CDR3 coding DNA: TGTGCCAGCAGTTCCAGCGGGGGGGAACACAATGAGCAGTTCTTC.